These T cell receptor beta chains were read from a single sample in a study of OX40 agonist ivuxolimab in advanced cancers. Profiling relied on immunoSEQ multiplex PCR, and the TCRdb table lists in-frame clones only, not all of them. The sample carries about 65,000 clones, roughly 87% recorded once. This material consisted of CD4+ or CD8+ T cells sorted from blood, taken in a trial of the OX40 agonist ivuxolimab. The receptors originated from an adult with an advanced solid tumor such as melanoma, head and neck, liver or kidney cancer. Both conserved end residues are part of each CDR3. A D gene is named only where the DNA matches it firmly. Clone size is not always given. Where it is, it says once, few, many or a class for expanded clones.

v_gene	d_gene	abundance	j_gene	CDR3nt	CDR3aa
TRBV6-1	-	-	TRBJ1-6	TGTGCCAGCAGCCTACAGGAGTCCTATAATTCACCCCTCCACTTT	CASSLQESYNSPLHF
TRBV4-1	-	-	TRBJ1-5	TGCGCCAGCAGCCATCCCCCGGGCGCTCAGCCCCAGCATTTT	CASSHPPGAQPQHF
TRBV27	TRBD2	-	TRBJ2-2	TGTGCCAGCAGTTTGGGGGGGTCGAACACCGGGGAGCTGTTTTTT	CASSLGGSNTGELFF
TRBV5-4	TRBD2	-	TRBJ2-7	TGTGCCAGCAGCCCGGAACTAGCGGGGATATCCTACGAGCAGTACTTC	CASSPELAGISYEQYF
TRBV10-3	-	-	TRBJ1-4	TGTGCCATCAGTGATGTGGCTAATGGAGGAAAACTGTTTTTT	CAISDVANGGKLFF
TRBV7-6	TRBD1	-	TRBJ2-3	TGTGCCAGCAGCATGACAGGGGGGACAGATACGCAGTATTTT	CASSMTGGTDTQYF
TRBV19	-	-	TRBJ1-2	TGTGCCAGTAGTATTGAAGGTGGGGTTGAGCTTTTCTATGGCTACACCTTC	CASSIEGGVELFYGYTF
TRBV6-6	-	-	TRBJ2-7	TGTGCCAGCAGTTTAACCGGGAAACGCTACGAGCAGTACTTC	CASSLTGKRYEQYF
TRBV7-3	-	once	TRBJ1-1	TGTGCCAGCAGCCCGGGTGGATGGGGGAACACTGAAGCTTTCTTT	CASSPGGWGNTEAFF
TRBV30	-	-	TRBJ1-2	TGTGCCGGTGCCTCAGGGGTTTCGTTTGGCTACACCTTC	CAGASGVSFGYTF
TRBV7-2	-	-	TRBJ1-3	TGTGCCAGCAGCTTACCCGGGGACTCTGGAAACACCATATATTTT	CASSLPGDSGNTIYF
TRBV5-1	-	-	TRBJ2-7	TGCGCCAGCAGCTTGGCCGTCGTGGGCTCCTACGAGCAGTACTTC	CASSLAVVGSYEQYF
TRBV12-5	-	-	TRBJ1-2	TGTGCTAGTGGTACTACCGGGACAATCGCCTTC	CASGTTGTIAF
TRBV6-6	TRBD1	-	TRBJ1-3	TGTGCCAGCAGTTCCCCGGACAGGGCCTCTGGAAACACCATATATTTT	CASSSPDRASGNTIYF
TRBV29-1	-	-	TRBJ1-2	TGCAGCGTCGATGACAGGCACTATGGCTACACCTTC	CSVDDRHYGYTF
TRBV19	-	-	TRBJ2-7	TGTGCCAGTAGTATTCACAAACAGGGATCCTACGAGCAGTACTTC	CASSIHKQGSYEQYF
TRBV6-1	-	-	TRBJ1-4	TGTGCCAGCAGTGACCAGGACCGGGAAAAACTGTTTTTT	CASSDQDREKLFF
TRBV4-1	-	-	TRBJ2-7	TGCGCCAGCAGCCAAGGGATTGTCGGCAGGGACGAGCAGTACTTC	CASSQGIVGRDEQYF
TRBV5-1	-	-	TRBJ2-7	TGCCCCTCAGAAGGGGGGGGCCCCCCCTACGAGCAGTACTTC	CPSEGGGPPYEQYF
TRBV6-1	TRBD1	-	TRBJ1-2	TGTGCCAGCGTCTCTCCCGGACAGGGTTTTGGCTACACCTTC	CASVSPGQGFGYTF